These T cell receptor beta chains were read from a single sample in a study of quantifying T cell responses using KT2 cells. TCRdb called the UMI-ligation and nested PCR reads again in MiXCR, with one record for every CDR3 protein. The table records around 35,000 distinct CDR3 sequences, about 9.4% of them present only once. Input material: PBMCs spiked with cells of the T cell clone KT2. The receptors come from a human donor. Both conserved end residues are part of each CDR3. Part of the rows lack a size; the others show once, few, many or a class for expanded clones.

abundance,j_gene,v_gene,CDR3aa
-,TRBJ1-6,TRBV11-1,CASSFSGSPLHF
many,TRBJ1-1,TRBV29-1,CSAGDYTEAFF
many,TRBJ2-3,TRBV12-3/TRBV12-4,CASSPGLAGAQYF
few,TRBJ2-2,TRBV5-1,CASLPDVGMNTGELFF
many,TRBJ1-3,TRBV20-1,CSASPQGSGNTIYF
many,TRBJ2-2,TRBV10-3,CAISDMQGGTGELFF
-,TRBJ1-3,TRBV2,CASSVGAGNTIYF
-,TRBJ1-1,TRBV7-9,CASSWTKAFF
few,TRBJ1-5,TRBV2,CASSAGTGSNQPQHF
-,TRBJ2-1,TRBV27,CASSLYTGGSYNEQFF
-,TRBJ1-1,TRBV12-5,CASGFIANTEAFF
many,TRBJ2-5,TRBV11-2,CASSSQGQSQYF
few,TRBJ1-1,TRBV11-1,CASSQNSRAAFF
-,TRBJ2-3,TRBV5-4,CASSLLAGAFTDTQYF
-,TRBJ2-1,TRBV18,CASSPSGTGRSEQFF
many,TRBJ2-1,TRBV9,CASSVEPGLLIYNEQFF
many,TRBJ1-4,TRBV6-5,CASGYNEKLFF
-,TRBJ2-7,TRBV2,CASRLGWDEQYF
many,TRBJ2-7,TRBV27,CASKLSYGESYEQYF
medium-sized,TRBJ2-2,TRBV20-1,CSALLAGGRRNTGELFF
medium-sized,TRBJ2-3,TRBV28,CASSLRPGAGRTDTQYF
many,TRBJ2-3,TRBV27,CASTPVGKGTDTQYF
-,TRBJ1-1,TRBV29-1,CSVPQTWNRQGAIEAFF
few,TRBJ2-7,TRBV20-1,CSAMRSDSPYEQYF
few,TRBJ2-2,TRBV4-2,CASSLRSGANTGELFF
once,TRBJ2-7,TRBV9,CASSPDRDPRYEQYF
-,TRBJ1-5,TRBV6-6,CASSNTTQGNQPQHF
-,TRBJ2-3,TRBV10-3,CAISGAERGVRRTDTQYF
-,TRBJ1-5,TRBV4-2,CASSQGFSRGNQPQHF